The 29 T cell receptor beta chains below were found in one sample sequenced in a study of blood T cells in healthy people across ages. A second PCR of about 6 to 12 cycles used a sample-barcoded 5' primer and a J-beta primer mix. TCRdb fed the 5' RACE reads into MiXCR, producing one record per CDR3 protein. The data show about 1.1 million distinct CDR3 sequences, more than 30% seen once. Sequenced material: blood. These receptors were obtained from a man aged 18 to 30 in good health.

Notes on this clonotype: With a much larger clone just one base away, this may be a read error. The gene calls are TRBV10-3 and TRBJ2-4; no clear D. Germline values: CDR1 ENHRY, CDR2 SYGVKD. V lost 10 bases and J lost 2, with 15 bases in between. The CDR3 loop spans 14 amino acids. The CDR3 loop reads CASTTDASKNIQYF. The CDR3 bases are TGTGCCAGCACAACCGACGCGTCCAAAAACATTCAGTACTTC.

The chain joins TRBV20-1 to TRBJ1-1; TRBD1 matches 7 bases. The CDR3 has 14 amino acids. V dropped 0 bases and J dropped 3; count of bases not matched to a gene: 4. CDR1 and CDR2 from the germline V gene are DFQATT and SNEGSKA (reference sequence). The chain's CDR3 is CSARDPGGDTEAFF. The CDR3 DNA sequence: TGCAGTGCTAGAGATCCAGGGGGGGACACTGAAGCTTTCTTT.

This clonotype showed up just a few times. J is TRBJ2-1 and V is TRBV3-1; 10 nucleotides line up with TRBD2. Trimming removed 1 base from V and 2 bases from J; junction bases left unmatched: 14. CDR1 and CDR2 (germline): LGHDT, YNNKEL (reference sequence). The CDR3 is 20 amino acids. CDR3 residues: CASSQVSRLAGGPTYNEQFF. Here the CDR3 DNA reads TGTGCCAGCAGCCAAGTGTCGCGTTTAGCGGGGGGACCTACCTACAATGAGCAGTTCTTC.

This clonotype was found many times. The chain carries TRBV20-1 and TRBJ2-7, with D possibly matching TRBD1 (6 bases). Trimming took 6 bases from V and 9 from J, leaving 27 bases between them. CDR3 length: 15 residues. Germline values: CDR1 DFQATT, CDR2 SNEGSKA (reference sequence). The CDR3 sequence is CSAVAGANVEGLQYF. The CDR3 region has the DNA TGCAGTGCCGTAGCAGGGGCGAATGTTGAAGGATTGCAGTACTTC.

This clonotype was observed a few times. This chain's CDR3 is CASSPDYNEQYF. In DNA form, the CDR3 reads TGTGCCAGCAGCCCTGACTACAATGAGCAGTACTTC. The chain recombines TRBV9 with TRBJ2-1, with TRBD2 as a possible D gene (5 bases). The J call is in doubt because the DNA end fits TRBJ2-7 better. Germline assignment: CDR1 SGDLS and CDR2 YYNGEE. The CDR3 runs to 12 residues.

CDR3 protein: CASSQNREETQYF. The CDR3 DNA is TGTGCCAGCAGCCAAAATAGGGAGGAGACCCAGTACTTC. The chain is built from TRBV11-3 and TRBJ2-5; TRBD2 might be the D (5 bases). Trimming took 5 bases from V and 5 from J, leaving 12 bases between them. The germline gives CDR1 SGHNT, CDR2 YENEEA. The CDR3 has 13 amino acids.

V and J are TRBV10-3 and TRBJ1-2; D gene uncertain. The CDR3 extends over 18 amino acids. Germline V gives CDR1 ENHRY, CDR2 SYGVKD. V gave up 4 bases and J gave up 4 bases, with 25 bases separating them. Here the CDR3 DNA reads TGTGCCATCAGTGGAGTGAGATTCCTAGGCCAGTCCTTCTATGGCTACACCTTC. It translates to CAISGVRFLGQSFYGYTF.

In DNA form, the CDR3 reads TGTGCCATGGGGACAGAGGGATACGAGCAGTACTTC. Translating it yields CAMGTEGYEQYF. The rearrangement links TRBV6-1 to TRBJ2-7; 7 bases fit TRBD1. There are 12 residues in the CDR3. V lost 10 bases and J lost 4; bases outside the gene matches: 7. Germline-derived CDR1 and CDR2 are MNHNS and SASEGT.

In its sample, this clonotype was seen a few times. The gene calls are TRBV5-1 and TRBJ2-2, with a weak D call TRBD1 (5 bases). The CDR3 covers 17 residues. The V gene's germline CDR1 is SGHRS and CDR2 YFSETQ. Trimming removed 5 bases from V and 1 base from J, with 18 bases in between. The CDR3, as DNA: TGCGCCAGCAGTTCGGGTGTCGGACAACTGAACACCGGGGAGCTGTTTTTT. Its translation is CASSSGVGQLNTGELFF.

This rearrangement joins TRBV4-1 to TRBJ1-4; TRBD1 is a possible D gene (5 bases). The germline CDR1 and CDR2 sequences are MGHRA and YSYEKL. Trimming left V 2 bases short and J 7 bases short, with 8 bases between. This CDR3 has 13 residues. CDR3 loop: CASSQRQFEKLFF. In DNA form, the CDR3 reads TGCGCCAGCAGCCAAAGACAGTTTGAAAAACTGTTTTTT.

The chain employs TRBV4-3 and TRBJ2-7; a weak D match, TRBD2 (6 bases). From germline, CDR1 is LGHNA and CDR2 YSLEER. With 0 bases removed from V and 9 bases from J, the gap between germline ends came to 12 bases. CDR3 length: 13 residues. The CDR3 protein is CASSQEGGERQYF. CDR3 nucleotide sequence: TGCGCCAGCAGCCAAGAAGGAGGGGAAAGGCAGTACTTC.

This clonotype was observed once. V and J are TRBV29-1 and TRBJ2-1, with TRBD1 as a possible D gene (5 bases). Trimming shortened V by 3 bases and J by 0 bases, and 24 bases separated the two germline ends. Germline-derived CDR1 and CDR2 are SQVTM and ANQGSEA. The CDR3 is 19 amino acids. Here the CDR3 DNA reads TGCAGCGTTGATTCCGCGACAAGGGGCTCTCCAAGCTCCTACAATGAGCAGTTCTTC. Its protein product is CSVDSATRGSPSSYNEQFF.

Concerning this clonotype itself: A read error may account for a junction end that differs from germline. In DNA, the CDR3 is TGTGCCAGCAGCCGCCAGGCAGGCGCCGGGGTAGATTATGGCCACACCTTC. It specifies CASSRQAGAGVDYGHTF. This rearrangement joins TRBV5-4 to TRBJ1-2; D not resolved. The CDR3 spans 17 residues. Germline loops: CDR1 SGHNT, CDR2 YYREEE (reference sequence).

Remarks on this clonotype: The junction differs from germline at one of its ends, possibly a read error. The V gene is TRBV20-1, the J gene TRBJ2-7; 8 bases are shared with TRBD1. Germline CDR1 and CDR2: DFQATT and SNEGSKA (reference sequence). This CDR3 has 13 residues. CDR3 amino acids: CSARQGSSDEQYF. CDR3 sequence (DNA): TGCAGTGCAAGACAGGGGAGCTCCGACGAGCAGTACTTC.

The rearrangement links TRBV27 to TRBJ1-5; TRBD1 is a possible D gene (5 bases). Trimming removed 5 bases at V and 9 bases at J, with 17 bases between. CDR3 length: 14 amino acids. CDR1 is MNHEY, CDR2 SMNVEV, per germline (reference sequence). This chain's CDR3 is CASSDQGLGPPQHF. The CDR3 nucleotides are TGTGCCAGCAGTGACCAGGGTTTAGGTCCGCCCCAGCATTTT.

This clonotype was observed many times. The gene calls are TRBV20-1 and TRBJ1-6, with 10 nucleotides matching TRBD1. This CDR3 has 15 amino acids. The germline V gene encodes CDR1 DFQATT and CDR2 SNEGSKA (reference sequence). J lost 7 bases, V lost 1 base, and 4 bases had no gene match. CDR3 in amino acids: CSARGGTGENSPLHF. In nucleotides, the CDR3 is TGCAGTGCTAGAGGCGGGACAGGGGAGAATTCACCCCTCCACTTT.

This clonotype was counted once. The rearrangement uses TRBV2 and TRBJ1-1; D remains unclear. Between the trimmed V and J ends, which lost 7 bases and 0 bases, there was a span of 9 bases. The length of the CDR3 is 13 residues. Germline V gene data show CDR1 as SNHLY and CDR2 as FYNNEI. For the CDR3, the DNA is TGTGCCAGCAAAGGTCATTTGAACACTGAAGCTTTCTTT. Translated, it gives CASKGHLNTEAFF.

The chain joins TRBV20-1 to TRBJ2-1, with D unresolved. Trimming pared 7 bases from V and 2 bases from J, leaving 9 bases between. The CDR3 is 12 residues long. From germline, CDR1 is DFQATT and CDR2 SNEGSKA (reference sequence). The CDR3 DNA follows: TGCAGTGGAGGCCGCGCCTACAATGAGCAGTTCTTC. This sequence encodes CSGGRAYNEQFF.

Only one count was recorded for this clonotype. The genes are TRBV6-6 and TRBJ1-1, with D maybe TRBD1 (6 bases). CDR3 length equals 15 residues. Trimming shortened V by 7 bases and J by 0 bases, and 15 bases separated the two germline ends. The germline CDR1 and CDR2 sequences are MNHNY and SVGAGI (reference sequence). The CDR3 reads CASNGQPIMNTEAFF. CDR3 coding DNA: TGTGCCAGCAACGGACAGCCCATAATGAACACTGAAGCTTTCTTT.

The rearrangement links TRBV20-1 to TRBJ1-6; possibly TRBD1 for D (5 bases). The CDR3 sequence is 15 residues long. Germline V gene sequence: CDR1 DFQATT, CDR2 SNEGSKA (reference sequence). Trimming left V 0 bases short and J 6 bases short, with 12 bases between. The CDR3 DNA reads TGCAGTGCTAGAGAGGGGAACAGGCCTAATTCACCCCTCCACTTT. This gives the protein CSAREGNRPNSPLHF.

The rearrangement joins TRBV3-1 to TRBJ2-7; a possible D gene is TRBD2 (6 bases). The V end lost 1 base, the J end lost 4 bases, and 14 bases lay between the germline ends. CDR1 LGHDT and CDR2 YNNKEL come from the germline V gene (reference sequence). The CDR3 loop spans 15 amino acids. CDR3 sequence (DNA): TGTGCCAGCAGCCAAGGGGGACTTACCCTTTACGAGCAGTACTTC. Protein: CASSQGGLTLYEQYF.

This clonotype was seen only once. The chain combines TRBV27 with TRBJ2-1, with D perhaps matching TRBD2 (7 bases). CDR1 and CDR2 from the germline V gene are MNHEY and SMNVEV (reference sequence). Trimming took off 5 bases at V and 6 bases at J, with 14 bases between the two ends. There are 14 residues in the CDR3. CDR3 in amino acids: CASSVGGPFNEQFF. In DNA, the CDR3 is TGTGCCAGCAGTGTCGGGGGGCCATTCAATGAGCAGTTCTTC.

This clonotype was picked up a small number of times. In DNA, the CDR3 is TGCAGCGTTGATGGTGTCAGGGGGAGAGACACTGAAGCTTTCTTT. Protein product: CSVDGVRGRDTEAFF. This chain links TRBV29-1 with TRBJ1-1; TRBD1 matches at 7 bases. CDR3 size: 15 residues. V lost 3 bases, J lost 3 bases, and 10 bases stayed unmatched. Germline V lookup: CDR1 SQVTM, CDR2 ANQGSEA.

The chain is built from TRBV29-1 and TRBJ1-2; D perhaps matches TRBD1 (6 bases). This CDR3 is 14 amino acids long. V dropped 2 bases and J dropped 2 bases, with 12 bases sitting between them. Germline assignment: CDR1 SQVTM and CDR2 ANQGSEA. CDR3 DNA sequence: TGCAGCGTTGAATTGCGGGACATGAACTATGGCTACACCTTC. Translating gives CSVELRDMNYGYTF.

The chain couples TRBV2 to TRBJ2-7; TRBD1 matches at 8 bases. CDR1 is SNHLY and CDR2 is FYNNEI in the germline V gene. With V trimmed by 6 bases and J by 0 bases, 4 bases remained unmatched. This CDR3 is 14 amino acids long. As DNA, the CDR3 is TGTGCCAGCAGGGGGACAGGCCTCTCCTACGAGCAGTACTTC. Protein sequence: CASRGTGLSYEQYF.

This chain uses TRBV7-2 with TRBJ1-1; D unclear. Germline CDR1 is SGHTA and CDR2 is FQGNSA. This CDR3 has 15 amino acids. V was trimmed by 4 bases and J by 0 bases, leaving 12 bases between them. The CDR3 nucleotides are TGTGCCAGCAGCTCCCGTAATTACGTGAACACTGAAGCTTTCTTT. It yields the protein CASSSRNYVNTEAFF.

The gene calls are TRBV20-1 and TRBJ2-7; D tentatively reads TRBD1 or TRBD2 (5 bases each). Germline V CDR1 and CDR2: DFQATT, SNEGSKA (reference sequence). The CDR3 runs 14 residues. Deletions cut 5 bases from V and 0 bases from J, with 14 bases between. CDR3 protein: CSALNTGTSYEQYF. The CDR3 DNA sequence: TGCAGTGCTCTGAACACCGGGACCTCCTACGAGCAGTACTTC.

Turning to this clonotype: An end of the junction does not agree with germline; a read error may underlie this. V and J are TRBV28 and TRBJ1-2; 7 bases fit TRBD1. The CDR3 runs to 13 residues. In germline, CDR1 is MDHEN, CDR2 SYDVKM. The CDR3 nucleotides read TGTGCCGGCAGTTTAACAGGGGATCATGGCAACACCTTC. Translating gives CAGSLTGDHGNTF.

This clonotype turned up a few times. V gene TRBV7-3 combines with J gene TRBJ2-1; weak D call: TRBD1 (7 bases). Germline V gene sequence: CDR1 SGHTA, CDR2 FQGTGA. This CDR3 has 15 amino acids. Trimming took off 6 bases at V and 3 bases at J, with 15 bases between the two ends. CDR3 amino acids: CASSSNRGLYNEQFF. CDR3 DNA: TGTGCCAGCAGTTCCAACAGGGGACTCTACAATGAGCAGTTCTTC.